Reported below is one T cell receptor (beta chain). What it binds is unknown. The data belong to a study of T cells expressing NK-cell markers. As for the study in general: Sorted T-cell subsets CD3+CD56+NKG2C+, CD3+CD56+NKG2C- and CD3+CD56-NKG2C+ were TCR beta-sequenced. Study-level findings and limits: Certain NKG2C+ T cell clones were expanded, and their HCMV specificity remained unclear. The study found dominant NKG2C+ clonotypes at roughly 1.0-7.0% of CD8+ T cells in roughly six donors.

In generating TCR beta cDNA, 5'RACE template switching with UMIs was used. Each CDR3 protein gets one entry in TCRdb, which reprocessed the 5' RACE reads and gives no DNA. The sample table sets out fewer than 300,000 distinct CDR3 sequences. The germline V gene has CDR1 SGHTA and CDR2 FQGNSA. The CDR3 extends over 14 amino acids. Sequencing was done on a sample of blood T cells: a sorted CD56 or NKG2C T cell subset, CD4+ or CD8+ T cells, or bulk PBMC T cells (not recorded which). The rearrangement joins TRBV7-2 to TRBJ1-1; TCRdb's D call, TRBD1, is unchecked because there is no DNA. The receptor was derived from a woman between 18 and 70 years old in good health. CDR3: CASSSTLSHRAAFF.